This T cell receptor (beta chain) was sequenced in a study of glioma-infiltrating T cells after dendritic cell vaccination. As for the study in general: Between about 2003 and 2012, patients got autologous tumor lysate-pulsed dendritic cell vaccines.

This table comes from immunoSEQ multiplex PCR, and its TCRdb copy is limited to in-frame clones, with some not included. The sample consists of about 94,000 clones, roughly 80% of them appearing once. Time point here: after dendritic cell vaccination, including at tumor progression/relapse. The clonotype originates from a human donor with glioblastoma. Material: blood, obtained after dendritic cell vaccination.

The CDR3 sequence is CASSPPGSNEKLFF. In DNA, the CDR3 is TGTGCCAGCTCACCACCCGGGTCAAATGAAAAACTGTTTTTT. The gene calls are TRBV18 and TRBJ1-4, with unresolved D. This CDR3 comprises 14 residues. Germline-derived CDR1 and CDR2 are KGHSH and LQKENI. Trimming cost V 0 bases and J 5 bases, with 7 bases left between them.